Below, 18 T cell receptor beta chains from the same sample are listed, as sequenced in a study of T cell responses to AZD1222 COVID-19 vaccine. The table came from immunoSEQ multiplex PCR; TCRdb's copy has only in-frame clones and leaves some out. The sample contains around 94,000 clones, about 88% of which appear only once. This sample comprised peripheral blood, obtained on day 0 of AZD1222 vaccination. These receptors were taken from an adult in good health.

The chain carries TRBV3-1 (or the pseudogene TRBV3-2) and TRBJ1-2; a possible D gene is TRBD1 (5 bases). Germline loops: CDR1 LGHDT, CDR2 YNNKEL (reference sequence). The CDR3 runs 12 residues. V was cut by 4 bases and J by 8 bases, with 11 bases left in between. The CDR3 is CASSRRDGGYTF. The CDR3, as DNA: TGTGCCAGCAGCCGCCGGGACGGAGGCTACACCTTC.

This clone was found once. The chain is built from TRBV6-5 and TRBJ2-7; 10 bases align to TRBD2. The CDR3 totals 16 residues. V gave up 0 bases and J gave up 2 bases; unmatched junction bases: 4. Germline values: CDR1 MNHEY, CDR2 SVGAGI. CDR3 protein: CASSYSSSGGPYEQYF. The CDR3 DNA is TGTGCCAGCAGTTACTCGTCTAGCGGGGGACCCTACGAGCAGTACTTC.

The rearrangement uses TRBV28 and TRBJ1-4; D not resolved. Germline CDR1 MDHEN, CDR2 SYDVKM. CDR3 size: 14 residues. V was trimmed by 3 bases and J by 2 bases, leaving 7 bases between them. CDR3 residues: CASSFPGTNEKLFF. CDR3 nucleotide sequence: TGTGCCAGCAGTTTTCCGGGGACTAATGAAAAACTGTTTTTT.

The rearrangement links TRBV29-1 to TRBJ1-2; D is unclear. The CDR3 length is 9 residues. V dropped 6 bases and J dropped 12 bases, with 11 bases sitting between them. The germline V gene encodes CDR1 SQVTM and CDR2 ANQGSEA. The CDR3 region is CSVVPGDTF. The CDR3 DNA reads TGCAGCGTCGTCCCCGGCGACACCTTC.

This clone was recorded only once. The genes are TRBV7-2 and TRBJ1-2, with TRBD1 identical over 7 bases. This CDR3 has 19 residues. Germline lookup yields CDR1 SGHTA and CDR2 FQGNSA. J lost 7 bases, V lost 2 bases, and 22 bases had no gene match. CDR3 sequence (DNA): TGTGCCAGCAGCTTAAAGGCCGGGTCGGAGGGGGCGGTAGTTCGTGGCTACACCTTC. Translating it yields CASSLKAGSEGAVVRGYTF.

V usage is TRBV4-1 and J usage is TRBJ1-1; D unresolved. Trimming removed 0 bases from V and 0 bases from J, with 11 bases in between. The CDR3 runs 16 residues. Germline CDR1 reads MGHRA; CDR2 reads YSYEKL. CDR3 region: CASSQEANPLNTEAFF. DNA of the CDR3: TGCGCCAGCAGCCAAGAGGCAAACCCCTTGAACACTGAAGCTTTCTTT.

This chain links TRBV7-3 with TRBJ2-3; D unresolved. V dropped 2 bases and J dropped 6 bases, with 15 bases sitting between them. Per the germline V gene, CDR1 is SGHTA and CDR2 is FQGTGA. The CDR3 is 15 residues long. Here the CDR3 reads CASSLVGAKEDTQYF. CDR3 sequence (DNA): TGTGCCAGCAGCTTAGTTGGCGCCAAAGAGGATACGCAGTATTTT.

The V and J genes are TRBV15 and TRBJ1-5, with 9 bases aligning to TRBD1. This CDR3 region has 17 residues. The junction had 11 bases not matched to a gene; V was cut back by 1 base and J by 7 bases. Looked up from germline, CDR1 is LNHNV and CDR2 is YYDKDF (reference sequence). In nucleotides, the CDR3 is TGTGCCACCAGCAGAGGAGGGGGACAGGGATCCGGGCAGCCCCAGCATTTT. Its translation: CATSRGGGQGSGQPQHF.

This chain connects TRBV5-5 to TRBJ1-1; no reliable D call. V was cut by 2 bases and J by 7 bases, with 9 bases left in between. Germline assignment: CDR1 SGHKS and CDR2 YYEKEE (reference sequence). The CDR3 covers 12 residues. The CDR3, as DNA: TGTGCCAGCAGCTTCCCCGGGGTTGAAGCTTTCTTT. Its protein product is CASSFPGVEAFF.

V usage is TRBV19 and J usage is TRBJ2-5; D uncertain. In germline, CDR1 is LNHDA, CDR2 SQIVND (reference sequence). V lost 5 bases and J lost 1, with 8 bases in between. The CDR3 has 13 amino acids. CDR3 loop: CASSPFLQETQYF. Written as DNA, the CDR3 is TGTGCCAGTAGTCCCTTTCTCCAAGAGACCCAGTACTTC.

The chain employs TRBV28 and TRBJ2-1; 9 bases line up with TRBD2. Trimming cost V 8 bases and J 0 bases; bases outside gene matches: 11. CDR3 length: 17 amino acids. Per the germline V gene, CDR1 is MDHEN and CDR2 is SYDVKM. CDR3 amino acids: CASGGSGLASSYNEQFF. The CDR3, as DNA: TGTGCCAGCGGGGGATCGGGACTAGCCAGCTCCTACAATGAGCAGTTCTTC.

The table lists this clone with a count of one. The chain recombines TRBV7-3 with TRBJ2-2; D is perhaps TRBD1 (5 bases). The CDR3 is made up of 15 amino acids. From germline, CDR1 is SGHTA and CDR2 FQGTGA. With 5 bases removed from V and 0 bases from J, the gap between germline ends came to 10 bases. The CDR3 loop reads CASSPDIPNTGELFF. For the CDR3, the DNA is TGTGCCAGCAGCCCGGACATCCCGAACACCGGGGAGCTGTTTTTT.

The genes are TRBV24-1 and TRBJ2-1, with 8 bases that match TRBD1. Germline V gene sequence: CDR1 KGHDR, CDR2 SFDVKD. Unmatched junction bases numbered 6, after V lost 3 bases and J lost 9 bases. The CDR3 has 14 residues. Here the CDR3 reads CATSDRTGIGEQFF. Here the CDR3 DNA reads TGTGCCACCAGTGATCGGACAGGGATCGGTGAGCAGTTCTTC.

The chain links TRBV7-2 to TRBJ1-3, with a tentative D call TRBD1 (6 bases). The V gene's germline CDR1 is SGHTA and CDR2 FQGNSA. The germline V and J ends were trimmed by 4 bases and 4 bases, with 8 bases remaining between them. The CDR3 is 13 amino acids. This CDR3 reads CASSSDSGNTIYF. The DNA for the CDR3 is TGTGCCAGCAGCTCGGACAGCGGAAACACCATATATTTT.

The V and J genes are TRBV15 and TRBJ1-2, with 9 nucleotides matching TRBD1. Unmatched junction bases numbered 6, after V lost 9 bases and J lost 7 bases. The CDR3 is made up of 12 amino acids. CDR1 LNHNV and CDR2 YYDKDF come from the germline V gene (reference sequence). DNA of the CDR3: TGTGCCACGGGACAGGGAGATCTTGGCTACACCTTC. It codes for CATGQGDLGYTF.

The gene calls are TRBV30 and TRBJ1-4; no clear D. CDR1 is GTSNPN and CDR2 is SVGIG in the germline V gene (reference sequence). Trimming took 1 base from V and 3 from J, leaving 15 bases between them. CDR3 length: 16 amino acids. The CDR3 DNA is TGTGCCTGGAGTGCGCTTGGGGAGGCTCCTAATGAAAAACTGTTTTTT. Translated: CAWSALGEAPNEKLFF.

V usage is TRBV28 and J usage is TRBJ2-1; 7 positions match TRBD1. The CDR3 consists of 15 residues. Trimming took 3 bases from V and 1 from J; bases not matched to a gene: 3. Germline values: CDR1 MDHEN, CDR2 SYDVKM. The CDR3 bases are TGTGCCAGCAGTTTCGAGGGGGCGTCCTACAATGAGCAGTTCTTC. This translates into CASSFEGASYNEQFF.

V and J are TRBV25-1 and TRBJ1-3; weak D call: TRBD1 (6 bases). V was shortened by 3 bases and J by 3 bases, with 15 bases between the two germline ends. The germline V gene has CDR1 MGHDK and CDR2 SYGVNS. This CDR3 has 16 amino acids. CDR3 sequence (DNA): TGTGCCAGCAGTGATAGGGGGGCGCATAATGGAAACACCATATATTTT. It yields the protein CASSDRGAHNGNTIYF.